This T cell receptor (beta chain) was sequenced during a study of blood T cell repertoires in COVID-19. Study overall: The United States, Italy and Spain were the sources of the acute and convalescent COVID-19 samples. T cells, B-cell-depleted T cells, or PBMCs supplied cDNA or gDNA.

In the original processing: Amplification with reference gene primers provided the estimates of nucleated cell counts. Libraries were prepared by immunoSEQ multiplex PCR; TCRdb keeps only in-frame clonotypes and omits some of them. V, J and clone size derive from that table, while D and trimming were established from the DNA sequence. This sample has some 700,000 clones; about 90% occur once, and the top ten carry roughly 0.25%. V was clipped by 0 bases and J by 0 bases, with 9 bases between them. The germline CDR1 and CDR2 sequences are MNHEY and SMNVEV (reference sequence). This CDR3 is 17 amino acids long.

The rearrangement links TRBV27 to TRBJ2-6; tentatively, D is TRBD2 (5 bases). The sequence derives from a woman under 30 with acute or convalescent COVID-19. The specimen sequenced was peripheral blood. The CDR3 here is CASSLSRAASGANVLTF. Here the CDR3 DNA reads TGTGCCAGCAGTTTATCGCGGGCCGCCTCTGGGGCCAACGTCCTGACTTTC.